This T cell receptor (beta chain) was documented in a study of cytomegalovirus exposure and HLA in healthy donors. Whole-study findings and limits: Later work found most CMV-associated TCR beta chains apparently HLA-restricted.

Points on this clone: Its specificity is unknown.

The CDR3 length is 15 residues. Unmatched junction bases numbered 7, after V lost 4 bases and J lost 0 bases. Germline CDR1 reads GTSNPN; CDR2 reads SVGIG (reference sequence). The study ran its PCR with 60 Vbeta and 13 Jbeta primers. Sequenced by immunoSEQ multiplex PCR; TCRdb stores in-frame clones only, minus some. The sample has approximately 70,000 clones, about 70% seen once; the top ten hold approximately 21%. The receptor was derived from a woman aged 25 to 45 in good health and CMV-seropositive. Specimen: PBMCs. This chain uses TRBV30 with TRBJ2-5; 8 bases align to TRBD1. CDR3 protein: CAWTPGQGYQETQYF. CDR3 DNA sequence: TGTGCCTGGACCCCCGGACAGGGCTACCAAGAGACCCAGTACTTC.